Sequencing of this TCR beta chain was carried out in a study of CXCR3-negative and CXCR3-positive naive CD8 T cells. A note on this clonotype: Its antigen is unknown.

UMI labels and 5' RACE were used to prepare the TRB cDNA libraries. With the 5' RACE reads reprocessed, TCRdb shows one record per CDR3 protein and no DNA. The sample totals over 95,000 distinct CDR3 sequences. The CDR3 runs to 15 residues. In germline, CDR1 is MDHEN, CDR2 SYDVKM. Regarding the study as a whole: TRB CDR3 hydrophobicity was greater in CXCR3-positive naive cells than in CXCR3-negative naive cells.

The sequence was obtained from a human donor in good health. Some clones in this sample may be carry-over from other donors' samples. The V and J genes are TRBV28 and TRBJ2-3; TCRdb proposes TRBD1, but this gene call is untestable without DNA. Sequencing was carried out using naive CXCR3+ CD8+ T cells from blood. This sample's subset: CD45RO-CCR7+CD27+CD95- naive CD8+ T cells expressing CXCR3 (TNR3+). The CDR3 sequence: CASSSFSGGTDTQYF.